This T cell receptor (beta chain) appears in the sequencing data of a study of cytomegalovirus exposure and HLA in healthy donors. Overall study: Caucasian-associated ancestry cluster membership applied to about 83% of several hundred genotyped donors.

CDR1 SGHNT and CDR2 YYREEE come from the germline V gene (reference sequence). CDR3 length: 14 residues. V trimming: 0 bases; J trimming: 4 bases; junction bases outside the gene matches: 3. Primers: 60 Vbeta forward and 13 Jbeta reverse. The repertoire was sequenced with immunoSEQ multiplex PCR; TCRdb's copy has only in-frame clones and lacks some. The repertoire has 110,000 or so clones, approximately 74% of them found once; the top ten carry 9.5% to 13%. The chain joins TRBV5-4 to TRBJ1-1, with TRBD1 matching 7 bases. This clonotype was obtained from a woman aged 45 to 65 in good health and CMV-seropositive. Specimen: PBMCs. The DNA for the CDR3 is TGTGCCAGCAGCTTGGTTAGGGGGCCCACTGAAGCTTTCTTT. Protein: CASSLVRGPTEAFF.